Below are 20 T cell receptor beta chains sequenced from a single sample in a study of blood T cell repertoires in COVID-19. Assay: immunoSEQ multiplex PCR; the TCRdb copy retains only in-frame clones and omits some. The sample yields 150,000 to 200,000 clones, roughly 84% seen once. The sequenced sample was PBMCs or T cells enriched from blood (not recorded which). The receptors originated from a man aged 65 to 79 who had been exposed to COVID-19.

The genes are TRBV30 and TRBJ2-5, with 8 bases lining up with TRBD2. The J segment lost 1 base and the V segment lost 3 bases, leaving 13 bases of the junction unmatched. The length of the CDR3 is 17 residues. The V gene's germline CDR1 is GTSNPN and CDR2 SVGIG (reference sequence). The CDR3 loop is CAWRSGGGPSIQETQYF. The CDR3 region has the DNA TGTGCCTGGAGGTCGGGCGGGGGGCCCAGCATCCAAGAGACCCAGTACTTC. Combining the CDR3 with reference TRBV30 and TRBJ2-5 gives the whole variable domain SQTIHQWPATLVQPVGSPLSLECTVEGTSNPNLYWYRQAAGRGLQLLFYSVGIGQISSEVPQNLSASRPQDRQFILSSKKLLLSDSGFYLCAWRSGGGPSIQETQYFGPGTRLLVL.

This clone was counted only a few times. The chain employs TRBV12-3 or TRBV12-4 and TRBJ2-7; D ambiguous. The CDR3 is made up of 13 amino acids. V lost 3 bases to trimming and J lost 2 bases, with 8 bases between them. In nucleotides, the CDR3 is TGTGCCAGCAGTTTTGCCAGAACCTACGAGCAGTACTTC. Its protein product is CASSFARTYEQYF.

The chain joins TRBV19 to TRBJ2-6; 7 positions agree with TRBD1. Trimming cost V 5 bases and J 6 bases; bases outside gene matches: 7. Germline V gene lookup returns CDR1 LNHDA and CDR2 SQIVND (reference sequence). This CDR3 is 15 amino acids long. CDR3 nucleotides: TGTGCCAGTAGTCCCAGACAGGGAACGGCCAACGTCCTGACTTTC. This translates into CASSPRQGTANVLTF.

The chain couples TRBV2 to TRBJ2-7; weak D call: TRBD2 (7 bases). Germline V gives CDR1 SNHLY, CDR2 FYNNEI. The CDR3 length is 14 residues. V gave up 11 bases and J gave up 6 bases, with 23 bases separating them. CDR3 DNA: TGTGCCCGGGAGGTTGGGGGGCTGGGATCCGAGCAGTACTTC. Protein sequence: CAREVGGLGSEQYF.

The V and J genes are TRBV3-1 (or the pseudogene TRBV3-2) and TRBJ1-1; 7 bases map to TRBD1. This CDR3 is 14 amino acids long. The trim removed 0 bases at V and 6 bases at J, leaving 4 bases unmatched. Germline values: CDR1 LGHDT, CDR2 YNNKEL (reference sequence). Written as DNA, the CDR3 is TGTGCCAGCAGCCAAGAGACAGGGACGTCTGAAGCTTTCTTT. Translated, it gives CASSQETGTSEAFF.

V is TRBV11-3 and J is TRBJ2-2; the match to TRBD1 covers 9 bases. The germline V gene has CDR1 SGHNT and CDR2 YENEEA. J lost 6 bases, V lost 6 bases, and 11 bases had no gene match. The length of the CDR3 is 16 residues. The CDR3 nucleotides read TGTGCCAGCAGTTACAGCGGGACAGGGTTAGCCGGGGAGCTGTTTTTT. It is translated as CASSYSGTGLAGELFF.

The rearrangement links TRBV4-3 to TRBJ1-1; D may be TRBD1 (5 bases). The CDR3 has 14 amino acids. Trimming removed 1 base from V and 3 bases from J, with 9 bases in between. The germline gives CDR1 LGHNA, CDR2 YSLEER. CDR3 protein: CASSQGGTHTEAFF. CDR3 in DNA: TGCGCCAGCAGCCAAGGCGGGACCCACACTGAAGCTTTCTTT.

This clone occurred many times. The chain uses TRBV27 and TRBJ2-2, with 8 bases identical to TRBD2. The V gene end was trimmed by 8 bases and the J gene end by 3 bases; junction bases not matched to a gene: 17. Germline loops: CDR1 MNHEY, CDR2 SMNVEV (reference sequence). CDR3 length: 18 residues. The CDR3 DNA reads TGTGCCAGCCTTGGGCTAGCGGGTAGGGGGATCGACACCGGGGAGCTGTTTTTT. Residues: CASLGLAGRGIDTGELFF.

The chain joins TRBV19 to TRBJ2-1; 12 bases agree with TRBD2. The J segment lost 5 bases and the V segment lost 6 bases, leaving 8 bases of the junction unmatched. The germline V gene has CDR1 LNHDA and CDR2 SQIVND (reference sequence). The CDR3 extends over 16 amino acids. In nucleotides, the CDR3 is TGTGCCAGTAGCTACGACACTAGCGGGAGGAACAATGAGCAGTTCTTC. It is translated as CASSYDTSGRNNEQFF.

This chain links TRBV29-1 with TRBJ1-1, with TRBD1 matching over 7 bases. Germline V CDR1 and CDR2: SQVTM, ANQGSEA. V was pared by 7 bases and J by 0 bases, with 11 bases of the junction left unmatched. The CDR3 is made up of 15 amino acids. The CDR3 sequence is CSARDSGLMNTEAFF. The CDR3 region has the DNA TGCAGCGCGCGGGACAGCGGGCTTATGAACACTGAAGCTTTCTTT. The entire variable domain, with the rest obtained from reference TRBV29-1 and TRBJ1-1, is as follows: SAVISQKPSRDICQRGTSLTIQCQVDSQVTMMFWYRQQPGQSLTLIATANQGSEATYESGFVIDKFPISRPNLTFSTLTVSNMSPEDSSIYLCSARDSGLMNTEAFFGQGTRLTVV.

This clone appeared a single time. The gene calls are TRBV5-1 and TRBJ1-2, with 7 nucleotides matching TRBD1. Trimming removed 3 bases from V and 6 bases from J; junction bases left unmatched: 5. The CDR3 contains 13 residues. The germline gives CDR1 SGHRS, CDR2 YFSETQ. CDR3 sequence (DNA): TGCGCCAGCAGCTATACAGGGGCGGATGGCTACACCTTC. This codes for CASSYTGADGYTF.

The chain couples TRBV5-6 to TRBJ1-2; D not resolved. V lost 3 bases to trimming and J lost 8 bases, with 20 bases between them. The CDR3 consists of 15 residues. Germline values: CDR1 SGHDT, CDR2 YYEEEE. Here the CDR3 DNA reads TGTGCCAGCAGCTCGAGGGCAACACTGAGTAGAGGCTACACCTTC. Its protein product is CASSSRATLSRGYTF.

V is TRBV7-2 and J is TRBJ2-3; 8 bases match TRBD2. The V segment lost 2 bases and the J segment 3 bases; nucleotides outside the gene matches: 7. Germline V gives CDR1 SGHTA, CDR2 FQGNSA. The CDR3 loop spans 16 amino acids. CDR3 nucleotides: TGTGCCAGCAGCTTACGTCGCGGGAGGCCGACAGATACGCAGTATTTT. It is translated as CASSLRRGRPTDTQYF.

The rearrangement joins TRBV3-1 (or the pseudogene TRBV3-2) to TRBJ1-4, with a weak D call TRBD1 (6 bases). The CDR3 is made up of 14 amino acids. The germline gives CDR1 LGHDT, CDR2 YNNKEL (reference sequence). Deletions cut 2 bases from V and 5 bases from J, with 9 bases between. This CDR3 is CASSQWTDNEKLFF. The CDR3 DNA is TGTGCCAGCAGCCAATGGACAGACAATGAAAAACTGTTTTTT.

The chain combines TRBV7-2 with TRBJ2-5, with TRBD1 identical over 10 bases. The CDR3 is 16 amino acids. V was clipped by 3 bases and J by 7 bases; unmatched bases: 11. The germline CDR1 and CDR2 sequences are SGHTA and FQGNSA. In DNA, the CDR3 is TGTGCCAGCAGCTTTTCCCTGACAGGGGGCGCCGGGACCCAGTACTTC. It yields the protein CASSFSLTGGAGTQYF.

The CDR3 bases are TGTGCCAGCAGTTACGAAGCCCTCCGCGGGAGAGAGACCCAGTACTTC. Translated: CASSYEALRGRETQYF. V usage is TRBV6-5 and J usage is TRBJ2-5, with 7 bases lining up with TRBD2. The length of the CDR3 is 16 residues. The ends lost 2 bases at V and 4 bases at J; junction bases unmatched: 10. The germline CDR1 and CDR2 sequences are MNHEY and SVGAGI.

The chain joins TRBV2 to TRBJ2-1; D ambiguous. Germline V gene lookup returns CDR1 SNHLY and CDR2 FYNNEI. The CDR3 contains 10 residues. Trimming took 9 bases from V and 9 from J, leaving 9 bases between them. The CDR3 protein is CASARGEQFF. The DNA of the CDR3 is TGTGCCAGTGCTCGAGGTGAGCAGTTCTTC.

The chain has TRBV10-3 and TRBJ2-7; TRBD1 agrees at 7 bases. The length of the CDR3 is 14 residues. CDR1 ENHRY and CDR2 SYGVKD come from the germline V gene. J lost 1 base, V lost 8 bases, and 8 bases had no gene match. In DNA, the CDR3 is TGTGCCATCCGAGACAGGGCCGATTCCTACGAGCAGTACTTC. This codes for CAIRDRADSYEQYF.

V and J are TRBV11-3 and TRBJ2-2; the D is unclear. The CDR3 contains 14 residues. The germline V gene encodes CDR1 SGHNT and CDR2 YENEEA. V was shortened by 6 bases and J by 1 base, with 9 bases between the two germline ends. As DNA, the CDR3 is TGTGCCAGCAGTCGCGCGCTGAACACCGGGGAGCTGTTTTTT. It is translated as CASSRALNTGELFF.

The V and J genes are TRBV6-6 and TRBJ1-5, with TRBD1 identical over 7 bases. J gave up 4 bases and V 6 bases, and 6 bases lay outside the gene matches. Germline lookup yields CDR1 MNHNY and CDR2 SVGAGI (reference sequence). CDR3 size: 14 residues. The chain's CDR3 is CASSPPGGNQPQHF. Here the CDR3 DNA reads TGTGCCAGCAGCCCCCCAGGGGGGAATCAGCCCCAGCATTTT.